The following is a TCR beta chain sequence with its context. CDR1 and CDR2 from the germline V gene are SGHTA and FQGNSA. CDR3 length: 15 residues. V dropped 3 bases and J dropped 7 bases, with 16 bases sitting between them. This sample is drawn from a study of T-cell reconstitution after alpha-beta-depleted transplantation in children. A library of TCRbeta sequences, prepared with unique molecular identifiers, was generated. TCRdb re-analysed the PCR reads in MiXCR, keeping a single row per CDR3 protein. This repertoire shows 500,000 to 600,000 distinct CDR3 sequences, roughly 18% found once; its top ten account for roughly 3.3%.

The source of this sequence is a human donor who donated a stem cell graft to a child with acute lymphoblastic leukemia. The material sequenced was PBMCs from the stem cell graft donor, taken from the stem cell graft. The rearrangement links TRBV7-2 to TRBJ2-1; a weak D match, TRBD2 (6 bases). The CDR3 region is CASSFGGTGRNEQFF. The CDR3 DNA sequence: TGTGCCAGCAGCTTCGGAGGGACGGGTAGAAATGAGCAGTTCTTC.